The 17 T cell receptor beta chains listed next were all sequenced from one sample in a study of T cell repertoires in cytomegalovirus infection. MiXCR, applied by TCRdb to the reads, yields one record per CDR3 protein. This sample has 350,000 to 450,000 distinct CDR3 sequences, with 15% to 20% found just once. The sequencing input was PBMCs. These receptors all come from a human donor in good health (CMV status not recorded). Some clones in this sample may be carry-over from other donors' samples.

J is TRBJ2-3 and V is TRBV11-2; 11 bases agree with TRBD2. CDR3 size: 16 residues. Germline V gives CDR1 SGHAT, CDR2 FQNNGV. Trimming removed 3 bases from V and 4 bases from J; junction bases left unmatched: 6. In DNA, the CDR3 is TGTGCCAGCAGCTTCCGTAGCGGGGGGGCCTCAGATACGCAGTATTTT. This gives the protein CASSFRSGGASDTQYF.

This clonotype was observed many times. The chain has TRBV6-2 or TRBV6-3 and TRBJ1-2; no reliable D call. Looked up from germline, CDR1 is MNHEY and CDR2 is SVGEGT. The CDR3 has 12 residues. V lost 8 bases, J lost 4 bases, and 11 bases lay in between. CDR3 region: CASHQGPYGYTF. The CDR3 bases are TGTGCCAGCCACCAAGGGCCCTATGGCTACACCTTC.

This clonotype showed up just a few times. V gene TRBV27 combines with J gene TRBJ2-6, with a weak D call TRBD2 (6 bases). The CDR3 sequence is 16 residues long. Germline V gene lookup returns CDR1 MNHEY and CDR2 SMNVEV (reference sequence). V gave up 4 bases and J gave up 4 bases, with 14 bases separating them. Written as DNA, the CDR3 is TGTGCCAGCAGTTACGTTGGAGGGACCGGGGCCAACGTCCTGACTTTC. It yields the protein CASSYVGGTGANVLTF.

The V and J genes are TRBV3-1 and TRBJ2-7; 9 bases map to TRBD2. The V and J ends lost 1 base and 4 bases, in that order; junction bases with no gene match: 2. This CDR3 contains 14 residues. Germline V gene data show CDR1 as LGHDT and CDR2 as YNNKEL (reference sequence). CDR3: CASSQGLAEYEQYF. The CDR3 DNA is TGTGCCAGCAGCCAAGGACTAGCGGAGTACGAGCAGTACTTC.

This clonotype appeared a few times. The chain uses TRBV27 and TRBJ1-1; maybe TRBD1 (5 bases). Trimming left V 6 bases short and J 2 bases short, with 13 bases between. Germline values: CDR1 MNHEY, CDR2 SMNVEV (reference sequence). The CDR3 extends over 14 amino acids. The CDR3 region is CASSQGAGNTEAFF. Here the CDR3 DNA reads TGTGCCAGCAGCCAAGGGGCAGGAAACACTGAAGCTTTCTTT.

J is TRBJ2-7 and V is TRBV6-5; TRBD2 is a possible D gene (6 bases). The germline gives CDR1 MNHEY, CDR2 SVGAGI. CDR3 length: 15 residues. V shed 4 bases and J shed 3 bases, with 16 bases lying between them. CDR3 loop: CASSSAGGGGYEQYF. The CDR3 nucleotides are TGTGCCAGCAGTTCGGCCGGTGGGGGAGGCTACGAGCAGTACTTC.

In DNA form, the CDR3 reads TGTGCCAGCAGCCTACCGGGACAGGGGTTAGATACGCAGTATTTT. Its translation is CASSLPGQGLDTQYF. The genes are TRBV6-2 or TRBV6-3 and TRBJ2-3; 10 bases align to TRBD1. The CDR3 covers 15 residues. Per the germline V gene, CDR1 is MNHEY and CDR2 is SVGEGT. J gave up 5 bases and V 6 bases, and 8 bases lay outside the gene matches.

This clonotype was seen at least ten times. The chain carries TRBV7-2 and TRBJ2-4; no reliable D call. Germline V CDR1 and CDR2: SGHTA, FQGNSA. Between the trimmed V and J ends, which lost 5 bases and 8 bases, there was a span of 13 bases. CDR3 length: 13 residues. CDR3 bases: TGTGCCAGCAGCCCTTGGGGTAGGGACATTCAGTACTTC. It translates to CASSPWGRDIQYF.

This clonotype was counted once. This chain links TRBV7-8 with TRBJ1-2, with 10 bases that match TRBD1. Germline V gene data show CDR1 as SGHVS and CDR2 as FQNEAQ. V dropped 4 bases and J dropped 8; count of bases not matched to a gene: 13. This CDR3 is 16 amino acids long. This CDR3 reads CASSSLWTGGEWGYTF. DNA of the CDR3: TGTGCCAGCAGCTCCCTATGGACAGGGGGTGAATGGGGCTACACCTTC. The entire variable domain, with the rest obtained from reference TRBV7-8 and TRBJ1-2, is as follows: GAGVSQSPRYKVAKRGQDVALRCDPISGHVSLFWYQQALGQGPEFLTYFQNEAQLDKSGLPSDRFFAERPEGSVSTLKIQRTQQEDSAVYLCASSSLWTGGEWGYTFGSGTRLTVV.

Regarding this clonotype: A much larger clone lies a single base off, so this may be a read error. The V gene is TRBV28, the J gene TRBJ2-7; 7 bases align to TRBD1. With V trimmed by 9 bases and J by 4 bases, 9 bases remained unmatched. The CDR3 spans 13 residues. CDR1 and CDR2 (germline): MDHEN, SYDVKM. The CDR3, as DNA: TGTGCCAGGAGTCGGACAGGCCAATACGAGCAGTACTTC. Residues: CARSRTGQYEQYF. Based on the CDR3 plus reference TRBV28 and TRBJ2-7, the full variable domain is DVKVTQSSRYLVKRTGEKVFLECVQDMDHENMFWYRQDPGLGLRLIYFSYDVKMKEKGDIPEGYSVSREKKERFSLILESASTNQTSMYLCARSRTGQYEQYFGPGTRLTVT.

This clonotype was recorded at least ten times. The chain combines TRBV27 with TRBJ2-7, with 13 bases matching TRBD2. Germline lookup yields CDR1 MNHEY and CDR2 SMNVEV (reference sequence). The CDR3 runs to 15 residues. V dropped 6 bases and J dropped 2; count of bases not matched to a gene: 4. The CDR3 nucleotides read TGTGCCAGCAGGACTAGCGGGGGGCTCCCCTACGAGCAGTACTTC. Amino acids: CASRTSGGLPYEQYF.

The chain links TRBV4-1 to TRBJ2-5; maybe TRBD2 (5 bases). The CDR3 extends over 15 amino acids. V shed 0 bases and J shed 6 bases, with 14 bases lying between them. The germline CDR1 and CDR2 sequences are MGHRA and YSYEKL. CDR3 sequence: CASSQDSGAGKTQYF. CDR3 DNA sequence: TGCGCCAGCAGCCAAGATTCCGGAGCCGGGAAGACCCAGTACTTC.

Here the CDR3 DNA reads TGCAGTGCAAGACTAGCGGGAGGGCCTTACGAGCAGTACTTC. Amino acid sequence: CSARLAGGPYEQYF. This chain links TRBV20-1 with TRBJ2-7; 14 bases map to TRBD2. The CDR3 extends over 14 amino acids. CDR1 DFQATT and CDR2 SNEGSKA come from the germline V gene (reference sequence). With 6 bases clipped from V and 4 bases from J, the junction kept 5 bases outside the gene matches.

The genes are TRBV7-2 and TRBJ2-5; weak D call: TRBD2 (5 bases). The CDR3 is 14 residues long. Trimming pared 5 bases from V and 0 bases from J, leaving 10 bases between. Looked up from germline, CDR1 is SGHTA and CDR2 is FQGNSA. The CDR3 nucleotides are TGTGCCAGCAGCCCCTCGGGGTACCAAGAGACCCAGTACTTC. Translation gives CASSPSGYQETQYF.

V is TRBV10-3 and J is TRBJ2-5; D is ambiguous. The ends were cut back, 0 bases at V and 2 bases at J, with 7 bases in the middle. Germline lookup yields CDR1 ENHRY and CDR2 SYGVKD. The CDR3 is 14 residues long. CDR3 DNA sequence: TGTGCCATCAGTGAGTCGTCCAGTCAAGAGACCCAGTACTTC. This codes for CAISESSSQETQYF.

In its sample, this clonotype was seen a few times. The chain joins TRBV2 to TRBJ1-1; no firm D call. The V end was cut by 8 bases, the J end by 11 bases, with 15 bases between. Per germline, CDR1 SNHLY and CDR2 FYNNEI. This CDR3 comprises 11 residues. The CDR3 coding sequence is TGTGCCAGCCTCCCATCAGGTTACGCTTTCTTT. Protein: CASLPSGYAFF.

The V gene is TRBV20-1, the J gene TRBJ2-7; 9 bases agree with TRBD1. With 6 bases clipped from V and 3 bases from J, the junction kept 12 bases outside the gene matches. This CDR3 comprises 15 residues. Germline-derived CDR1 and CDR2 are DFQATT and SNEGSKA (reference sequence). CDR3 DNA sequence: TGCAGTGCCCCATCCCCGGGACAGGGACGCTACGAGCAGTACTTC. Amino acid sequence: CSAPSPGQGRYEQYF.